Below are 30 T cell receptor beta chains sequenced from a single sample in a study of early T cells in non-severe SARS-CoV-2 infection (dated by TCRdb to 2020 to 2023). The library was made by 5' RACE. Instrument on record: NextSeq 500. TCRdb trimmed the raw reads at Q25, called clones with MiXCR and kept productive beta chains. Every entry covers one CDR3 protein and lists the most common genes and DNA from its rows. The sample table lists 39,000 or so distinct CDR3 sequences, around 6% of them with a count of one. Roughly 4.4% of the sample is in the top ten clones. The material sequenced was whole blood, taken at baseline. The receptors originated from an adult who was a healthcare worker with PCR-confirmed SARS-CoV-2 infection or an uninfected control (not recorded which).

This clonotype was recorded at least ten times. The chain carries TRBV24-1 and TRBJ1-5; D ambiguous. Trimming removed 5 bases from V and 3 bases from J, with 10 bases in between. CDR3 length equals 14 residues. Germline V CDR1 and CDR2: KGHDR, SFDVKD. CDR3 amino acids: CATSGPSPNQPQHF. The CDR3 DNA reads TGTGCCACCAGTGGACCCTCCCCCAATCAGCCCCAGCATTTT.

The chain couples TRBV29-1 to TRBJ2-5; 7 bases fit TRBD2. This CDR3 is built from 14 residues. J lost 1 base, V lost 7 bases, and 9 bases had no gene match. CDR1 SQVTM and CDR2 ANQGSEA come from the germline V gene. This CDR3 is CSASQLAAQETQYF. The CDR3 nucleotides are TGCAGCGCCTCCCAGCTAGCGGCCCAAGAGACCCAGTACTTC.

This clonotype has ten or more counts. V is TRBV11-2 and J is TRBJ2-3, with D possibly TRBD2 on 5 matching bases. The CDR3 spans 12 residues. V was pared by 3 bases and J by 9 bases, with 10 bases between. The germline V gene encodes CDR1 SGHAT and CDR2 FQNNGV. The CDR3 nucleotides read TGTGCCAGCAGCTTGGCTAGCAGGACGCAGTATTTT. Amino acid sequence: CASSLASRTQYF.

At least ten counts were recorded for this clonotype. The CDR3 nucleotides are TGTGCCAGCAGTACTGTCTCGGGGGGGCTCTACAATGAGCAGTTCTTC. This codes for CASSTVSGGLYNEQFF. The genes are TRBV27 and TRBJ2-1; 8 positions agree with TRBD2. CDR3 length: 16 amino acids. With V trimmed by 5 bases and J by 3 bases, 9 bases remained unmatched. Germline CDR1 reads MNHEY; CDR2 reads SMNVEV (reference sequence).

The J gene is TRBJ2-1, the V gene TRBV19; 7 bases align to TRBD1. The ends lost 1 base at V and 6 bases at J; junction bases unmatched: 3. The germline CDR1 and CDR2 sequences are LNHDA and SQIVND (reference sequence). CDR3 length: 14 residues. The CDR3 nucleotides read TGTGCCAGTAGTATAGTATCAGGGGGCAATGAGCAGTTCTTC. It codes for CASSIVSGGNEQFF. Together with reference TRBV19 and TRBJ2-1, the CDR3 gives the full variable domain: DGGITQSPKYLFRKEGQNVTLSCEQNLNHDAMYWYRQDPGQGLRLIYYSQIVNDFQKGDIAEGYSVSREKKESFPLTVTSAQKNPTAFYLCASSIVSGGNEQFFGPGTRLTVL.

This clonotype was detected ten times or more. The gene calls are TRBV29-1 and TRBJ2-3; D not certain. The length of the CDR3 is 18 residues. The V end lost 4 bases, the J end lost 2 bases, and 25 bases lay between the germline ends. CDR1 is SQVTM and CDR2 is ANQGSEA in the germline V gene. CDR3 loop: CSVGGLDPDVGITDTQYF. The CDR3 bases are TGCAGCGTTGGAGGCTTAGACCCCGACGTAGGAATCACAGATACGCAGTATTTT.

J is TRBJ2-3 and V is TRBV10-1, with D tentatively TRBD2 (6 bases). The V end was cut by 4 bases, the J end by 0 bases, with 11 bases between. Germline V lookup: CDR1 WNHNN, CDR2 SYGVQD (reference sequence). CDR3 length equals 15 residues. CDR3 loop: CASSAFGGSTDTQYF. The CDR3 DNA sequence: TGCGCCAGCAGTGCATTCGGAGGGAGCACAGATACGCAGTATTTT.

This clonotype was recorded at least ten times. J is TRBJ2-3 and V is TRBV20-1; tentatively, D is TRBD1 or TRBD2 (5 bases each). The CDR3 has 14 amino acids. Per the germline V gene, CDR1 is DFQATT and CDR2 is SNEGSKA (reference sequence). V dropped 2 bases and J dropped 9 bases, with 18 bases sitting between them. CDR3 sequence reads: CSARPRLRGGTQYF. The CDR3 DNA reads TGCAGTGCTAGACCCCGGTTGAGGGGCGGCACGCAGTATTTT.

This clonotype was recorded at least ten times. The chain joins TRBV4-1 to TRBJ2-7; D ambiguous. The length of the CDR3 is 13 residues. Trimming took 1 base from V and 4 from J, leaving 8 bases between them. CDR1 is MGHRA and CDR2 is YSYEKL in the germline V gene. CDR3 bases: TGCGCCAGCAGCCAAGTCGGCCTTTACGAGCAGTACTTC. It translates to CASSQVGLYEQYF.

In this sample, this clonotype turned up many times. The gene calls are TRBV12-3 or TRBV12-4 and TRBJ1-5; the D is unclear. This CDR3 comprises 14 residues. Trimming shortened V by 5 bases and J by 0 bases, and 8 bases separated the two germline ends. CDR3 loop: CASSPYRSNQPQHF. The CDR3 bases are TGTGCCAGCAGTCCGTACCGTAGCAATCAGCCCCAGCATTTT.

This clonotype was counted ten times or more. The rearrangement links TRBV4-3 to TRBJ1-1, with unresolved D. The CDR3 extends over 14 amino acids. Trimming left V 0 bases short and J 1 base short, with 6 bases between. Looked up from germline, CDR1 is LGHNA and CDR2 is YSLEER. The CDR3 coding sequence is TGCGCCAGCAGCCAAGAGAGGGCGAACACTGAAGCTTTCTTT. It is translated as CASSQERANTEAFF.

Points on this clonotype: A much bigger clone sits one base away, suggesting this may be a read error. The gene calls are TRBV5-1 and TRBJ1-2; 8 bases map to TRBD1. The CDR3 covers 13 residues. The V gene end was trimmed by 4 bases and the J gene end by 3 bases; junction bases not matched to a gene: 2. Looked up from germline, CDR1 is SGHRS and CDR2 is YFSETQ. CDR3 DNA sequence: TGCGCCAGCAGCGTGGACAGGGACTATGGCTACACCTTC. Amino acid sequence: CASSVDRDYGYTF.

This rearrangement joins TRBV6-6 to TRBJ2-7; 8 bases agree with TRBD2. Germline values: CDR1 MNHNY, CDR2 SVGAGI (reference sequence). The CDR3 runs to 13 residues. V lost 6 bases, J lost 6 bases, and 7 bases stayed unmatched. In DNA, the CDR3 is TGTGCCAGCAGCACGGGGGGGGCTTTCGAGCAGTACTTC. It translates to CASSTGGAFEQYF.

The table lists this clonotype with many counts. The chain links TRBV7-8 to TRBJ2-5, with D unclear. Germline V gene sequence: CDR1 SGHVS, CDR2 FQNEAQ. The CDR3 runs 15 residues. V lost 1 base and J lost 2, with 11 bases in between. For the CDR3, the DNA is TGTGCCAGCAGCTTAGAGGCTCGGAGACAAGAGACCCAGTACTTC. Protein: CASSLEARRQETQYF. The full variable domain, completed using reference TRBV7-8 and TRBJ2-5, is GAGVSQSPRYKVAKRGQDVALRCDPISGHVSLFWYQQALGQGPEFLTYFQNEAQLDKSGLPSDRFFAERPEGSVSTLKIQRTQQEDSAVYLCASSLEARRQETQYFGPGTRLLVL.

The rearrangement joins TRBV10-1 to TRBJ2-7; 12 bases fit TRBD1. The germline V gene has CDR1 WNHNN and CDR2 SYGVQD (reference sequence). J lost 6 bases, V lost 9 bases, and 3 bases had no gene match. The CDR3 is made up of 12 amino acids. The CDR3 reads CARGTGGLEQYF. The DNA of the CDR3 is TGCGCCAGGGGGACAGGGGGCCTCGAGCAGTACTTC.

The V call is TRBV3-1, the J call TRBJ1-2; D unresolved. CDR1 and CDR2 (germline): LGHDT, YNNKEL (reference sequence). The CDR3 runs 14 residues. Trimming removed 4 bases at V and 0 bases at J, with 9 bases between. The CDR3 DNA follows: TGTGCCAGCAGCCTGGCAGCTTCTAACTATGGCTACACCTTC. Translated, it gives CASSLAASNYGYTF.

Ten or more counts support this clonotype. This chain uses TRBV29-1 with TRBJ2-1, with 7 positions matching TRBD2. Germline V gene sequence: CDR1 SQVTM, CDR2 ANQGSEA. The CDR3 has 14 amino acids. The junction had 8 bases not matched to a gene; V was cut back by 7 bases and J by 2 bases. The CDR3 nucleotides read TGCAGCGCTGGAGTCGGGGGGACCTACAATGAGCAGTTCTTC. Amino acid sequence: CSAGVGGTYNEQFF.

Ten or more counts support this clonotype. V usage is TRBV30 and J usage is TRBJ1-5; D may be TRBD1 (5 bases). The CDR3 consists of 13 residues. Deletions cut 1 base from V and 4 bases from J, with 8 bases between. Looked up from germline, CDR1 is GTSNPN and CDR2 is SVGIG (reference sequence). This CDR3 reads CAWSGGPNQPQHF. CDR3 DNA: TGTGCCTGGAGTGGGGGACCGAATCAGCCCCAGCATTTT.

This clonotype was detected ten times or more. This chain connects TRBV5-1 to TRBJ2-1, with 9 bases that match TRBD1. V lost 7 bases to trimming and J lost 5 bases; unmatched junction nucleotides: 7. The CDR3 is 14 amino acids. The germline CDR1 and CDR2 sequences are SGHRS and YFSETQ. CDR3: CASLVGTGNNEQFF. The CDR3 region has the DNA TGCGCCAGCCTTGTCGGGACAGGGAACAATGAGCAGTTCTTC.

For this clonotype: Possible read error: a much larger clone is one base away. The J gene is TRBJ2-7, the V gene TRBV10-3, with D possibly being TRBD1 (5 bases). CDR3 length: 11 amino acids. Germline V lookup: CDR1 ENHRY, CDR2 SYGVKD. The CDR3 region is CGISTPGEQYF. The CDR3 DNA is TGTGGCATCAGTACACCAGGGGAGCAGTACTTC.

This clonotype has at least ten counts. J is TRBJ2-2 and V is TRBV15; possible D gene TRBD2, 6 bases. In germline, CDR1 is LNHNV, CDR2 YYDKDF (reference sequence). The CDR3 loop spans 15 amino acids. Trimming left V 3 bases short and J 6 bases short, with 14 bases between. The CDR3: CATSRALGEAGELFF. CDR3 nucleotides: TGTGCCACCAGCAGGGCTCTGGGGGAGGCCGGGGAGCTGTTTTTT.

This chain uses TRBV14 with TRBJ2-1; D is ambiguous. Germline loops: CDR1 SGHDN, CDR2 FVKESK. The CDR3 runs to 15 residues. Trimming removed 4 bases from V and 2 bases from J, with 12 bases in between. CDR3 sequence: CASSLNPAPYNEQFF. The CDR3 bases are TGTGCCAGCAGCCTAAACCCCGCACCCTACAATGAGCAGTTCTTC.

This clonotype occurred many times. V usage is TRBV18 and J usage is TRBJ2-1, with 7 positions matching TRBD1. Germline V gives CDR1 KGHSH, CDR2 LQKENI. The V segment lost 2 bases and the J segment 5 bases; nucleotides outside the gene matches: 12. CDR3 length: 17 residues. The CDR3: CASSPSLYGQANNEQFF. CDR3 in DNA: TGTGCCAGCTCACCATCTCTTTACGGACAGGCTAACAATGAGCAGTTCTTC.

The V call is TRBV6-2 or TRBV6-3, the J call TRBJ2-1; 11 bases fit TRBD2. The CDR3 has 15 residues. Germline V gene lookup returns CDR1 MNHEY and CDR2 SVGEGT. V shed 6 bases and J 9 bases; nucleotides not matched to a gene: 10. The CDR3 loop is CASSYLAGGRGEQFF. CDR3 nucleotides: TGTGCCAGCAGCTATTTAGCGGGGGGGCGTGGTGAGCAGTTCTTC.

This clonotype was observed at least ten times. This chain links TRBV5-1 with TRBJ2-3, with 10 bases that match TRBD1. The length of the CDR3 is 15 residues. The ends lost 2 bases at V and 4 bases at J; junction bases unmatched: 4. Germline V CDR1 and CDR2: SGHRS, YFSETQ. The CDR3 here is CASSLGTGAADTQYF. In DNA form, the CDR3 reads TGCGCCAGCAGCTTAGGGACAGGGGCAGCAGATACGCAGTATTTT.

The sample holds many counts of this clonotype. The gene calls are TRBV28 and TRBJ2-7, with D perhaps assigned TRBD1 or TRBD2 (5 bases each). Trimming stripped 6 bases from V and 1 base from J, with 13 bases between. This CDR3 contains 14 residues. The germline gives CDR1 MDHEN, CDR2 SYDVKM. CDR3 nucleotides: TGTGCCAGCAGCACTCCGGGACGGTCCTACGAGCAGTACTTC. Translating it yields CASSTPGRSYEQYF.

The genes are TRBV7-9 and TRBJ1-5; D uncertain. Germline V CDR1 and CDR2: SEHNR, FQNEAQ (reference sequence). The CDR3 consists of 14 residues. V lost 1 base and J lost 0, with 4 bases in between. The CDR3 region has the DNA TGTGCCAGCAGCTTAGTTGATAGCAATCAGCCCCAGCATTTT. Its translation: CASSLVDSNQPQHF. The whole variable domain, filled in from reference TRBV7-9 and TRBJ1-5, reads DTGVSQNPRHKITKRGQNVTFRCDPISEHNRLYWYRQTLGQGPEFLTYFQNEAQLEKSRLLSDRFSAERPKGSFSTLEIQRTEQGDSAMYLCASSLVDSNQPQHFGDGTRLSIL.

This clonotype has a count of ten or more. V and J are TRBV5-1 and TRBJ2-7, with TRBD2 matching over 7 bases. From germline, CDR1 is SGHRS and CDR2 YFSETQ. There are 15 residues in the CDR3. V was clipped by 1 base and J by 0 bases; unmatched bases: 4. The chain's CDR3 is CASSLTQRGSYEQYF. The CDR3 DNA follows: TGCGCCAGCAGCTTGACCCAGCGGGGCTCCTACGAGCAGTACTTC.

This clonotype appeared many times. This rearrangement joins TRBV6-1 to TRBJ1-6; D unresolved. This CDR3 has 14 residues. The V end was cut by 2 bases, the J end by 9 bases, with 11 bases between. Per the germline V gene, CDR1 is MNHNS and CDR2 is SASEGT. The CDR3 reads CASSEPDRGSPLHF. CDR3 sequence (DNA): TGTGCCAGCAGTGAACCTGATCGGGGTTCACCCCTCCACTTT.

This clonotype has just a few counts. The chain has TRBV7-8 and TRBJ1-6; 8 bases fit TRBD1. The V segment lost 3 bases and the J segment 7 bases; nucleotides outside the gene matches: 5. The CDR3 is 15 amino acids. Germline CDR1 and CDR2: SGHVS and FQNEAQ. CDR3 in amino acids: CASSLSRDRNSPLHF. CDR3 coding DNA: TGTGCCAGCAGCTTGTCCCGGGACAGGAATTCACCCCTCCACTTT.